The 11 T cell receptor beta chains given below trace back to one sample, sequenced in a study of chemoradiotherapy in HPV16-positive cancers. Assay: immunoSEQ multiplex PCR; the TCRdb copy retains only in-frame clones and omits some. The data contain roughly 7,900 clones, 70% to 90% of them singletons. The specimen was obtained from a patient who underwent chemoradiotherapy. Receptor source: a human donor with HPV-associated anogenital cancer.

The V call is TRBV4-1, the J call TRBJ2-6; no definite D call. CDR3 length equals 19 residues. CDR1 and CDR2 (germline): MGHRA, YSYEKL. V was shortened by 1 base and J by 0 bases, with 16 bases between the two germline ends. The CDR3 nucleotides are TGCGCCAGCAGCCAAGGGGTGGGCACAGATCCCTCTGGGGCCAACGTCCTGACTTTC. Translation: CASSQGVGTDPSGANVLTF.

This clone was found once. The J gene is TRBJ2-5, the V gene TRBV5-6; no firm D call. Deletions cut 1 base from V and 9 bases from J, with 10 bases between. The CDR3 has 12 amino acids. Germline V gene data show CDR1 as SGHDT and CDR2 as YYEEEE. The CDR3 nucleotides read TGTGCCAGCAGCTTGAGATTAGACCCCCAGTACTTC. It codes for CASSLRLDPQYF.

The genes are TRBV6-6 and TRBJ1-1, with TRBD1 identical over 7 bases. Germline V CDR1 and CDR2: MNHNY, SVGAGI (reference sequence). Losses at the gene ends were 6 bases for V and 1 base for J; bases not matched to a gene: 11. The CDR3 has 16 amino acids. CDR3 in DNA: TGTGCCAGCAGACCCCCCCGGGACAGAGGGAACACTGAAGCTTTCTTT. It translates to CASRPPRDRGNTEAFF.

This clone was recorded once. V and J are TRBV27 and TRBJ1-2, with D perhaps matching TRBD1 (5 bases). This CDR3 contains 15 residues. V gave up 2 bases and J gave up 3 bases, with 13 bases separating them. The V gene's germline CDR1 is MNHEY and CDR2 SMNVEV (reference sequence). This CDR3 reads CASSLVGTLDYGYTF. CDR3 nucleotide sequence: TGTGCCAGCAGTTTAGTAGGGACCCTAGACTATGGCTACACCTTC.

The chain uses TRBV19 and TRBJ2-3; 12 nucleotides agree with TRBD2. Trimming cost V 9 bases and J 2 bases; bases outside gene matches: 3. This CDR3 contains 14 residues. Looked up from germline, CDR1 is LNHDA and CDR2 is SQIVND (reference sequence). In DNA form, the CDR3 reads TGTGCCAGCCGACTAGCGGGGGACACAGATACGCAGTATTTT. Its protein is CASRLAGDTDTQYF.

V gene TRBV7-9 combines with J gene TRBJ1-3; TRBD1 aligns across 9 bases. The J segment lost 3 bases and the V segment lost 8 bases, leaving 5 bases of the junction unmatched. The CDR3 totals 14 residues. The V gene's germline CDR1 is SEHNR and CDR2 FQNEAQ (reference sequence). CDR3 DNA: TGTGCCAGCCGGACAGGGGTTGTTGGAAACACCATATATTTT. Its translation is CASRTGVVGNTIYF.

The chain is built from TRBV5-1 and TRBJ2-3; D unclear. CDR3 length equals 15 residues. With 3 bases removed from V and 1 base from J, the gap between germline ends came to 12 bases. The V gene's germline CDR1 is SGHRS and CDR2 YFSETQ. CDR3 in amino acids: CASSSLSTGTDTQYF. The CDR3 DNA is TGCGCCAGCAGCTCGCTAAGCACGGGCACAGATACGCAGTATTTT. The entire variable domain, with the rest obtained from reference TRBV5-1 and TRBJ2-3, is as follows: KAGVTQTPRYLIKTRGQQVTLSCSPISGHRSVSWYQQTPGQGLQFLFEYFSETQRNKGNFPGRFSGRQFSNSRSEMNVSTLELGDSALYLCASSSLSTGTDTQYFGPGTRLTVL.

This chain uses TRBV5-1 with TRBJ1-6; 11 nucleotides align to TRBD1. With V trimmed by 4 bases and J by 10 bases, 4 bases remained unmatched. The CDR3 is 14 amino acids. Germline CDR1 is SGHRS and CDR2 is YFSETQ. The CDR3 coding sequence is TGCGCCAGCAGCCTCGGGGACAGGGGGTCACCCCTCCACTTT. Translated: CASSLGDRGSPLHF.

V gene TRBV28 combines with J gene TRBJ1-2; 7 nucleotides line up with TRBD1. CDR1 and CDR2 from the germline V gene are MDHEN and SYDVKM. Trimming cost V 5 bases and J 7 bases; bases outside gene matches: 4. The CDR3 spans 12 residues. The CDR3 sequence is CASSGTDGGYTF. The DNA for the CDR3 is TGTGCCAGCAGTGGGACAGATGGTGGCTACACCTTC.

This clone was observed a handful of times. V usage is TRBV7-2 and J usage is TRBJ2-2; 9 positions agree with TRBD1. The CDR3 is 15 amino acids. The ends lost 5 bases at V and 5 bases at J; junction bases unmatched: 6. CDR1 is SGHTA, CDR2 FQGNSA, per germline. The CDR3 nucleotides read TGTGCCAGCAGCCGGGGGGACAGGGTAACCGGGGAGCTGTTTTTT. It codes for CASSRGDRVTGELFF.

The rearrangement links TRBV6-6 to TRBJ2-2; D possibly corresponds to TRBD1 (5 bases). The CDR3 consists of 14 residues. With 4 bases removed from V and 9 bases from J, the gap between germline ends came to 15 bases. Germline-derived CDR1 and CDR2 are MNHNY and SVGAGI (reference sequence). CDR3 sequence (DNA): TGTGCCAGCAGTTTAACCAGGGCCGAGCGGGAGCTGTTTTTT. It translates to CASSLTRAERELFF.